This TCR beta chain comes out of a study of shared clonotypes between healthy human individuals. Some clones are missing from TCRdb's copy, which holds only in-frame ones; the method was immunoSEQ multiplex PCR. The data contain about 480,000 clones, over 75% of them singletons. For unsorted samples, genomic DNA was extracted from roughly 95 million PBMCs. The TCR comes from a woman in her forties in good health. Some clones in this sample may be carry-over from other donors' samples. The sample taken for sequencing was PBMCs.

CDR3 amino acids: CASSPESGAVETQYF. CDR3 nucleotide sequence: TGTGCCAGCAGTCCAGAATCGGGAGCGGTAGAGACCCAGTACTTC. This sequence joins TRBV2 and TRBJ2-5, with D tentatively TRBD2 (6 bases). V gave up 5 bases and J gave up 4 bases, with 17 bases separating them. This CDR3 spans 15 amino acids. The V gene's germline CDR1 is SNHLY and CDR2 FYNNEI.